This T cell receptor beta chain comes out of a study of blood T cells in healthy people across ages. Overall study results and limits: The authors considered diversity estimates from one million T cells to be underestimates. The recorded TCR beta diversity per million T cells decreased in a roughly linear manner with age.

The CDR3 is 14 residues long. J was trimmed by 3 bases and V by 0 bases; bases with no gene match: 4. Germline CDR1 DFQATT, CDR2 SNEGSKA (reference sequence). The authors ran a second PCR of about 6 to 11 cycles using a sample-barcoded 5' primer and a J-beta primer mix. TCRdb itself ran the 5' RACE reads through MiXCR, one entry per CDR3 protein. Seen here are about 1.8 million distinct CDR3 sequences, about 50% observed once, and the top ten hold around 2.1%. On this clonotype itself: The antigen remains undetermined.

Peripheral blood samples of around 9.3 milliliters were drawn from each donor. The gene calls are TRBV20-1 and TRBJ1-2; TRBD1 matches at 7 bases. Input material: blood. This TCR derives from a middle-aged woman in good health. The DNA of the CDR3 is TGCAGTGCTAGAGATCCTGGACAGGACTATGGCTACACCTTC. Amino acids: CSARDPGQDYGYTF.